These 4 T cell receptor beta chains originate from one sample sequenced in a study of OX40 agonist ivuxolimab in advanced cancers. Using immunoSEQ multiplex PCR, the repertoire was profiled, and TCRdb retains in-frame clones only, with some absent. The table has about 110,000 clones, approximately 89% seen once; the top ten hold about 1.2%. The sample was CD4+ or CD8+ T cells sorted from blood, taken in a trial of the OX40 agonist ivuxolimab. Receptor source: an adult with an advanced solid tumor such as melanoma, head and neck, liver or kidney cancer.

The rearrangement links TRBV2 to TRBJ1-3; a weak D match, TRBD1 (5 bases). This CDR3 is built from 17 residues. V lost 0 bases and J 3 bases, leaving 15 bases between the germline ends. Germline loops: CDR1 SNHLY, CDR2 FYNNEI. CDR3 sequence (DNA): TGTGCCAGCAGTGAAGCGCTTCGGGGGGGTTTTGGAAACACCATATATTTT. Residues: CASSEALRGGFGNTIYF.

V usage is TRBV7-2 and J usage is TRBJ2-1; a possible D gene is TRBD2 (6 bases). Germline-derived CDR1 and CDR2 are SGHTA and FQGNSA. The V end was cut by 5 bases, the J end by 6 bases, with 17 bases between. The CDR3 is 15 residues long. In DNA, the CDR3 is TGTGCCAGCAGCGTTCGACCGGGACTCCGCAATGAGCAGTTCTTC. Amino acid sequence: CASSVRPGLRNEQFF.

The rearrangement links TRBV5-1 to TRBJ2-1, with D tentatively TRBD2 (5 bases). Germline V gene lookup returns CDR1 SGHRS and CDR2 YFSETQ. V lost 4 bases, J lost 6 bases, and 11 bases lay in between. CDR3 length equals 13 residues. Written as DNA, the CDR3 is TGCGCCAGCAGCCCGGAGGCCATCAATGAGCAGTTCTTC. Translated: CASSPEAINEQFF.

The J gene is TRBJ1-1, the V gene TRBV11-2; D call uncertain. V was pared by 0 bases and J by 6 bases, with 8 bases between. CDR1 and CDR2 from the germline V gene are SGHAT and FQNNGV. The CDR3 has 13 residues. CDR3 sequence: CASSLELVAEAFF. The CDR3 DNA reads as TGTGCCAGCAGCTTAGAGCTGGTAGCTGAAGCTTTCTTT. Full variable domain (remainder filled in from reference TRBV11-2 and TRBJ1-1): EAGVAQSPRYKIIEKRQSVAFWCNPISGHATLYWYQQILGQGPKLLIQFQNNGVVDDSQLPKDRFSAERLKGVDSTLKIQPAKLEDSAVYLCASSLELVAEAFFGQGTRLTVV.